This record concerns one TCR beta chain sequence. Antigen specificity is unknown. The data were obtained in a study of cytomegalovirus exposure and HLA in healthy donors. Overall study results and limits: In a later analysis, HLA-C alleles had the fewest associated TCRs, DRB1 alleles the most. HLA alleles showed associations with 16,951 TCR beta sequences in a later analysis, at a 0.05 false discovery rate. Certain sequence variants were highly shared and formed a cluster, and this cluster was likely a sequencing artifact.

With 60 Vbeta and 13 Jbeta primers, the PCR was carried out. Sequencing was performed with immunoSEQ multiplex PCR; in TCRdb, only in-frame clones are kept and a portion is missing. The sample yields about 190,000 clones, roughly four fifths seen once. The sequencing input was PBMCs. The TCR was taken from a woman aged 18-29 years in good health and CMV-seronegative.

This CDR3 is CASSSLTYEQYF. The CDR3 DNA sequence: TGTGCCAGCAGTTCGCTTACCTACGAGCAGTACTTC. The rearrangement links TRBV27 to TRBJ2-5; D gene unclear. The J call may be mistaken, given a closer DNA end match to TRBJ2-7. The CDR3 consists of 12 residues. CDR1 MNHEY and CDR2 SMNVEV come from the germline V gene (reference sequence).